The 20 T cell receptor beta chains presented below share a single source sample, sequenced in a study of early T cells in non-severe SARS-CoV-2 infection. One entry per CDR3 protein results from TCRdb running MiXCR on the 5' RACE reads. The data show about 44,000 distinct CDR3 sequences, 23% seen once. Here the sequenced sample was whole blood, taken at baseline. Every receptor here comes from an adult who was a healthcare worker with PCR-confirmed SARS-CoV-2 infection or an uninfected control (not recorded which).

This clonotype was detected a few times. This sequence joins TRBV2 and TRBJ1-1, with D uncertain. The germline CDR1 and CDR2 sequences are SNHLY and FYNNEI. Between the trimmed V and J ends, which lost 3 bases and 0 bases, there was a span of 11 bases. The CDR3 is 15 residues long. The CDR3 reads CASSEEPLLNTEAFF. The CDR3 DNA is TGTGCCAGCAGTGAGGAGCCCCTCCTGAACACTGAAGCTTTCTTT. Full variable domain (remainder filled in from reference TRBV2 and TRBJ1-1): EPEVTQTPSHQVTQMGQEVILRCVPISNHLYFYWYRQILGQKVEFLVSFYNNEISEKSEIFDDQFSVERPDGSNFTLKIRSTKLEDSAMYFCASSEEPLLNTEAFFGQGTRLTVV.

This clonotype was detected a few times. V and J are TRBV27 and TRBJ2-1; TRBD1 matches at 7 bases. The length of the CDR3 is 18 residues. CDR1 MNHEY and CDR2 SMNVEV come from the germline V gene (reference sequence). J was trimmed by 0 bases and V by 6 bases; bases with no gene match: 14. The CDR3 reads CASSPGGQGVYSYNEQFF. CDR3 nucleotides: TGTGCCAGCAGCCCCGGCGGTCAGGGGGTATACTCCTACAATGAGCAGTTCTTC.

Only one count was recorded for this clonotype. J is TRBJ2-3 and V is TRBV7-3, with 7 bases that match TRBD2. The CDR3 length is 14 residues. The germline CDR1 and CDR2 sequences are SGHTA and FQGTGA. V was pared by 5 bases and J by 8 bases, with 10 bases of the junction left unmatched. CDR3 sequence (DNA): TGTGCCAGCAGCCAATCCACTAGGGAGGGTACGCAGTATTTT. Translated, it gives CASSQSTREGTQYF. Supplemented by reference TRBV7-3 and TRBJ2-3, the full variable domain reads GAGVSQTPSNKVTEKGKYVELRCDPISGHTALYWYRQSLGQGPEFLIYFQGTGAADDSGLPNDRFFAVRPEGSVSTLKIQRTERGDSAVYLCASSQSTREGTQYFGPGTRLTVL.

The V and J genes are TRBV11-2 and TRBJ2-1; 10 bases match TRBD1. The V gene's germline CDR1 is SGHAT and CDR2 FQNNGV. The V gene end was trimmed by 5 bases and the J gene end by 6 bases; junction bases not matched to a gene: 16. The CDR3 runs to 18 residues. CDR3 sequence reads: CASSTTPGTGVLGNEQFF. In nucleotides, the CDR3 is TGTGCCAGCAGCACAACCCCGGGGACAGGGGTTCTGGGCAATGAGCAGTTCTTC.

This clonotype was seen more than once but under ten times. V usage is TRBV7-2 and J usage is TRBJ1-5, with D maybe TRBD1 (6 bases). CDR1 is SGHTA, CDR2 FQGNSA, per germline. CDR3 size: 15 residues. V was pared by 5 bases and J by 4 bases, with 15 bases between. CDR3 amino acids: CASSLRTAKNQPQHF. In DNA form, the CDR3 reads TGTGCCAGCAGCCTGAGGACAGCAAAGAATCAGCCCCAGCATTTT.

The V and J genes are TRBV9 and TRBJ1-3; 9 bases agree with TRBD1. J lost 5 bases, V lost 5 bases, and 11 bases had no gene match. The CDR3 length is 16 residues. CDR1 is SGDLS, CDR2 YYNGEE, per germline. In nucleotides, the CDR3 is TGTGCCAGCAGGCCACCCCTGGGACAGGGCAGAAACACCATATATTTT. It is translated as CASRPPLGQGRNTIYF.

This clonotype showed up just a few times. V is TRBV12-3 or TRBV12-4 and J is TRBJ2-7; 7 bases map to TRBD1. The CDR3 contains 15 residues. With 1 base clipped from V and 3 bases from J, the junction kept 6 bases outside the gene matches. This chain's CDR3 is CASSLGTGLFYEQYF. DNA for the CDR3: TGTGCCAGCAGTTTAGGGACAGGCCTCTTCTACGAGCAGTACTTC.

This clonotype was picked up many times. CDR3: CASGPREPQETQYF. CDR3 nucleotides: TGTGCCAGCGGACCCCGGGAGCCACAAGAGACCCAGTACTTC. The chain combines TRBV9 with TRBJ2-5; D might be TRBD2 (6 bases). The CDR3 has 14 amino acids. Deletions cut 7 bases from V and 2 bases from J, with 15 bases between. The germline V gene encodes CDR1 SGDLS and CDR2 YYNGEE.

This clonotype was counted a few times. This chain links TRBV10-3 with TRBJ1-2; D not resolved. From germline, CDR1 is ENHRY and CDR2 SYGVKD. CDR3 length: 10 residues. V lost 8 bases and J lost 6, with 7 bases in between. In DNA, the CDR3 is TGTGCCATCGGAGTCAATGGCTACACCTTC. Translation gives CAIGVNGYTF.

This clonotype was detected ten times or more. This chain links TRBV7-9 with TRBJ2-5, with D possibly being TRBD1 or TRBD2 (5 bases each). Deletions cut 5 bases from V and 0 bases from J, with 16 bases between. Germline lookup yields CDR1 SEHNR and CDR2 FQNEAQ (reference sequence). The CDR3 sequence is 16 residues long. The CDR3, as DNA: TGTGCCAGCAGCCTGGGGGATCGACGGTACCAAGAGACCCAGTACTTC. Its translation: CASSLGDRRYQETQYF.

The chain couples TRBV10-3 to TRBJ2-1; TRBD2 is a possible D gene (5 bases). CDR1 ENHRY and CDR2 SYGVKD come from the germline V gene. V lost 5 bases and J lost 8, with 10 bases in between. CDR3 length: 12 amino acids. This CDR3 is CAISLALDEQFF. CDR3 bases: TGTGCCATCAGTCTAGCTCTAGATGAGCAGTTCTTC.

This clonotype was observed a handful of times. The V and J genes are TRBV7-8 and TRBJ1-1; D uncertain. CDR3 length: 12 residues. V was trimmed by 3 bases and J by 5 bases, leaving 7 bases between them. The V gene's germline CDR1 is SGHVS and CDR2 FQNEAQ. In DNA form, the CDR3 reads TGTGCCAGCAGCTTCATGGGTACTGAAGCTTTCTTT. Translated: CASSFMGTEAFF.

V usage is TRBV4-2 and J usage is TRBJ2-1, with D tentatively TRBD1 or TRBD2 (5 bases each). The germline V gene has CDR1 LGHNA and CDR2 YNFKEQ. The CDR3 sequence is 15 residues long. Trimming removed 8 bases from V and 0 bases from J, with 14 bases in between. The CDR3 DNA follows: TGTGCCAGCGCAAGTCCAGGGAGCTCCTACAATGAGCAGTTCTTC. It translates to CASASPGSSYNEQFF.

This sequence joins TRBV3-1 and TRBJ2-5, with D perhaps assigned TRBD1 or TRBD2 (5 bases each). From germline, CDR1 is LGHDT and CDR2 YNNKEL (reference sequence). V was pared by 1 base and J by 5 bases, with 11 bases between. The CDR3 loop spans 14 amino acids. The CDR3 nucleotides are TGTGCCAGCAGCCAAGCGGCAGGGACGGAGACCCAGTACTTC. Amino acids: CASSQAAGTETQYF.

The sample holds a few counts of this clonotype. The chain is built from TRBV6-5 and TRBJ1-2, with no clear D. The ends were cut back, 6 bases at V and 7 bases at J, with 18 bases in the middle. This CDR3 comprises 14 residues. Germline loops: CDR1 MNHEY, CDR2 SVGAGI. CDR3 protein: CASSRFRQSVGYTF. The CDR3 DNA reads as TGTGCCAGCAGCCGGTTCCGCCAGTCTGTTGGCTACACCTTC.

The chain carries TRBV5-1 and TRBJ2-5; D possibly corresponds to TRBD1 (5 bases). CDR3 length: 15 amino acids. Germline V gene lookup returns CDR1 SGHRS and CDR2 YFSETQ. With 0 bases removed from V and 4 bases from J, the gap between germline ends came to 13 bases. In DNA form, the CDR3 reads TGCGCCAGCAGCTTGGAATCTGGGGCGAGAGAGACCCAGTACTTC. The encoded protein is CASSLESGARETQYF.

For this clonotype: The junction departs from the called germline gene at one end, perhaps through a read error. The rearrangement uses TRBV10-3 and TRBJ1-6; tentatively, D is TRBD1 (6 bases). The CDR3 runs to 14 residues. Germline V gene sequence: CDR1 ENHRY, CDR2 SYGVKD. CDR3 DNA: TGTGCCATCAGTCAGTCCGGGGGGCGTTCACCCCTCCACTTT. Protein sequence: CAISQSGGRSPLHF.

The chain recombines TRBV4-2 with TRBJ2-1, with 15 bases fitting TRBD2. Germline V CDR1 and CDR2: LGHNA, YNFKEQ. CDR3 size: 17 residues. Germline trimming cut 0 bases from V and 3 bases from J; bases unmatched to any gene: 0. The CDR3 bases are TGTGCCAGCAGCCAAGAGGGACTAGCGGGGGGCTACAATGAGCAGTTCTTC. It encodes CASSQEGLAGGYNEQFF.

V usage is TRBV11-3 and J usage is TRBJ2-3, with 8 bases fitting TRBD1. V lost 5 bases, J lost 5 bases, and 6 bases stayed unmatched. In germline, CDR1 is SGHNT, CDR2 YENEEA. CDR3 length: 14 residues. CDR3 loop: CASSLRTGKDTQYF. In DNA form, the CDR3 reads TGTGCCAGCAGCCTTCGGACAGGGAAAGATACGCAGTATTTT.

The chain links TRBV5-1 to TRBJ2-7, with D possibly matching TRBD1 (5 bases). CDR3 size: 14 residues. Germline V gives CDR1 SGHRS, CDR2 YFSETQ. V dropped 0 bases and J dropped 1 base, with 8 bases sitting between them. The CDR3 coding sequence is TGCGCCAGCAGCTTGGAGGCAGGGTCCTACGAGCAGTACTTC. This gives the protein CASSLEAGSYEQYF. Variable domain in full (rest from reference TRBV5-1 and TRBJ2-7): KAGVTQTPRYLIKTRGQQVTLSCSPISGHRSVSWYQQTPGQGLQFLFEYFSETQRNKGNFPGRFSGRQFSNSRSEMNVSTLELGDSALYLCASSLEAGSYEQYFGPGTRLTVT.